This T cell receptor beta chain was recorded in a study of cytomegalovirus exposure and HLA in healthy donors. Study information: The 120 validation repertoires matched the 500 to 750 first-cohort repertoires in platform, a later analysis reported.

Study observations and caveats: Per published reports, the classifier diagnosed cytomegalovirus status with high specificity and sensitivity. Most TCR sequences were rare, but some public TCRs occurred in many donors.

The study drew the donors from its approximately 130-subject validation cohort, separate from the approximately 700-subject first cohort. Germline assignment: CDR1 SEHNR and CDR2 FQNEAQ (reference sequence). This CDR3 is 17 amino acids long. V lost 3 bases, J lost 5 bases, and 12 bases stayed unmatched. This clone appeared a single time. Its antigen is not known. TCRdb's copy holds only in-frame clones and misses some; the assay was immunoSEQ multiplex PCR. Here the sample spans around 70,000 clones, 85% to 95% being singletons. Sequencing was performed on PBMCs. This receptor was obtained from a man aged 18 to 29 in good health and CMV-seronegative. The chain employs TRBV7-9 and TRBJ2-1, with 8 bases matching TRBD2. CDR3 sequence: CASSFARGGSRDNEQFF. CDR3 nucleotides: TGTGCCAGCAGCTTTGCCCGGGGGGGCAGCAGAGACAATGAGCAGTTCTTC.